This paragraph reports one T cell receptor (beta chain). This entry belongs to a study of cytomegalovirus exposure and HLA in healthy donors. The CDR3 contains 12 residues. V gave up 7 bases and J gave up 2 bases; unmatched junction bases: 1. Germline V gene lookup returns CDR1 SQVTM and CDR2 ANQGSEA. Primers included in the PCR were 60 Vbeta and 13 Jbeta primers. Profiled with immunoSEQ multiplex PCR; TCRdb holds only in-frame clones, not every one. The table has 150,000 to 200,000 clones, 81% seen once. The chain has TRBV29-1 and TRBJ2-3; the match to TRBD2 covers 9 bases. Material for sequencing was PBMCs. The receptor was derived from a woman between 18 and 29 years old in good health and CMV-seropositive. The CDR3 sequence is CSGGGVTDTQYF. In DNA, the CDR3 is TGCAGCGGCGGGGGGGTCACAGATACGCAGTATTTT.